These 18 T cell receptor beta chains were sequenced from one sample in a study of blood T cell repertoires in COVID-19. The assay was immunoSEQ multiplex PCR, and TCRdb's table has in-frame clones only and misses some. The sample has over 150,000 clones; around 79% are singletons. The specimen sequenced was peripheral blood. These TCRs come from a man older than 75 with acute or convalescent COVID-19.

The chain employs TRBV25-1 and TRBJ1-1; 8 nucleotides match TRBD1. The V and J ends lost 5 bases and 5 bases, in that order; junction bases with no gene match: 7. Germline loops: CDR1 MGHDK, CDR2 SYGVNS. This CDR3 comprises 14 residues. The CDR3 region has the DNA TGTGCCAGCAGTTCCCGGACAGGGTTTACTGAAGCTTTCTTT. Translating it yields CASSSRTGFTEAFF. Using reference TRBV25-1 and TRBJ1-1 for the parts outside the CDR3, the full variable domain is EADIYQTPRYLVIGTGKKITLECSQTMGHDKMYWYQQDPGMELHLIHYSYGVNSTEKGDLSSESTVSRIRTEHFPLTLESARPSHTSQYLCASSSRTGFTEAFFGQGTRLTVV.

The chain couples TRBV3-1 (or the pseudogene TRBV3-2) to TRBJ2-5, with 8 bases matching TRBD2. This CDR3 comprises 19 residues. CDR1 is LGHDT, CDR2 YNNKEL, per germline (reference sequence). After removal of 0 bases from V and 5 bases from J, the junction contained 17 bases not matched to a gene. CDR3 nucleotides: TGTGCCAGCAGCCAAGATATAGCGTCTGGGCGGGGGGTTCGGGAGACCCAGTACTTC. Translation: CASSQDIASGRGVRETQYF.

The CDR3 here is CASSRTGNGEQYF. The CDR3 coding sequence is TGTGCCAGCAGTCGGACAGGGAACGGGGAGCAGTACTTC. The chain has TRBV12-3 or TRBV12-4 and TRBJ2-7; 8 bases map to TRBD1. The trim removed 5 bases at V and 7 bases at J, leaving 7 bases unmatched. The CDR3 has 13 residues.

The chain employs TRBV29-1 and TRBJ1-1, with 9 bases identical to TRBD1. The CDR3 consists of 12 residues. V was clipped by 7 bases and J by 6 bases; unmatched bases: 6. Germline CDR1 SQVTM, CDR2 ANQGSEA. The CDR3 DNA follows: TGCAGCGGGACAGGGGAAAGCGCTGAAGCTTTCTTT. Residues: CSGTGESAEAFF.

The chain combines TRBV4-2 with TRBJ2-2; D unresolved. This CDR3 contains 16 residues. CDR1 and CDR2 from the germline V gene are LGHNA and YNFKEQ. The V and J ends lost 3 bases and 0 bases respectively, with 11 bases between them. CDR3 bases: TGTGCCAGCAGCCATCCCGTTCCCGCGAACACCGGGGAGCTGTTTTTT. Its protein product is CASSHPVPANTGELFF.

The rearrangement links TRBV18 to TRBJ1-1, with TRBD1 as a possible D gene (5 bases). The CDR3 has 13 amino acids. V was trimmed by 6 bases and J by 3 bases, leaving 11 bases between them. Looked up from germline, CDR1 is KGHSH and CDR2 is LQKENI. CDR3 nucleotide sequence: TGTGCCAGCTCCCTGGAGGGGCACACTGAAGCTTTCTTT. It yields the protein CASSLEGHTEAFF.

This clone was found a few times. The CDR3 coding sequence is TGTGCCAGCAGCCCTTGGACTAGTGATACGCAGTATTTT. This encodes CASSPWTSDTQYF. The chain recombines TRBV3-1 (or the pseudogene TRBV3-2) with TRBJ2-3, with 7 bases fitting TRBD2. Germline CDR1 is LGHDT and CDR2 is YNNKEL (reference sequence). The CDR3 totals 13 residues. V gave up 4 bases and J gave up 6 bases; unmatched junction bases: 4.

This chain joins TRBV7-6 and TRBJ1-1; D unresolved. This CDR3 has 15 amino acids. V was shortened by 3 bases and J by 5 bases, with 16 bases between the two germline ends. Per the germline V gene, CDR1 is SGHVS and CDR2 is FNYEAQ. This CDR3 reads CASSFLSGDGTEAFF. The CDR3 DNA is TGTGCCAGCAGCTTTTTATCGGGTGACGGGACTGAAGCTTTCTTT.

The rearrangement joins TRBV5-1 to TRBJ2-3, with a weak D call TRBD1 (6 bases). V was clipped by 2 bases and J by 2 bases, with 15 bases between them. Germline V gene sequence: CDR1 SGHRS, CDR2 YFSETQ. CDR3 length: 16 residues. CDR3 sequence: CASSLRQVSYTDTQYF. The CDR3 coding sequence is TGCGCCAGCAGCTTAAGACAGGTTTCATACACAGATACGCAGTATTTT.

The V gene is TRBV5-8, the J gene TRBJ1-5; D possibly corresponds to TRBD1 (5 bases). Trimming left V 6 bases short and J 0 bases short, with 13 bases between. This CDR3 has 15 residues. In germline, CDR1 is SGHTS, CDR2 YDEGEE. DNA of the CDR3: TGTGCCAGCACCCCGGGGGGGATTAGCAATCAGCCCCAGCATTTT. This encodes CASTPGGISNQPQHF. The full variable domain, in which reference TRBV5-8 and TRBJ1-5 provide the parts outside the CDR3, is EAGVTQSPTHLIKTRGQQATLRCSPISGHTSVYWYQQALGLGLQFLLWYDEGEERNRGNFPPRFSGRQFPNYSSELNVNALELEDSALYLCASTPGGISNQPQHFGDGTRLSIL.

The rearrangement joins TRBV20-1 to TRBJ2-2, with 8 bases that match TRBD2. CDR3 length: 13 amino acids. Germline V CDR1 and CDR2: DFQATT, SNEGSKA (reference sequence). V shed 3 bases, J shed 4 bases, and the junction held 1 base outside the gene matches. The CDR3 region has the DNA TGCAGTGCTAGTACTAGCGGCACCGGGGAGCTGTTTTTT. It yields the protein CSASTSGTGELFF.

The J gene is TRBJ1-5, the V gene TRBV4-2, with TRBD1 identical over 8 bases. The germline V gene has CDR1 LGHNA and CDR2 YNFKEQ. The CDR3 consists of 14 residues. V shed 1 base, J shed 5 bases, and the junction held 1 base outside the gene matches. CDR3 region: CASSQVDRDQPQHF. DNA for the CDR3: TGTGCCAGCAGCCAAGTGGACAGGGATCAGCCCCAGCATTTT.

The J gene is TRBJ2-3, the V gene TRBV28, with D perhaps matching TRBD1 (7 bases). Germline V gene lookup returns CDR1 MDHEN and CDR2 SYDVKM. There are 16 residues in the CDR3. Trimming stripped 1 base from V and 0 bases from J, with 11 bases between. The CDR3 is CASSLSQGGSTDTQYF. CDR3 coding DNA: TGTGCCAGCAGTTTATCCCAGGGGGGTAGCACAGATACGCAGTATTTT.

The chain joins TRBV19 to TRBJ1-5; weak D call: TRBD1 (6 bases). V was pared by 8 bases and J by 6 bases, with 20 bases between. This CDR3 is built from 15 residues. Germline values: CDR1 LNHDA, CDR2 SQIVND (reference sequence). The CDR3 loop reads CASLELLGGSQPQHF. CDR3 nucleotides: TGTGCCAGTTTAGAGCTTTTAGGGGGAAGTCAGCCCCAGCATTTT.

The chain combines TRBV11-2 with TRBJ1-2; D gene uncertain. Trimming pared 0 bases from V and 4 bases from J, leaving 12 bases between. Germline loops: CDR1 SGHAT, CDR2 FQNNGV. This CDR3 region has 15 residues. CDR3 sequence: CASSLDPGTSYGYTF. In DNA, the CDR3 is TGTGCCAGCAGCTTAGATCCGGGAACCTCCTATGGCTACACCTTC.

The DNA for the CDR3 is TGTGCCAGCAGGCCACAGGCCTCTCAGCCCCAGCATTTT. This gives the protein CASRPQASQPQHF. V usage is TRBV6-5 and J usage is TRBJ1-5; a weak D match, TRBD1 (5 bases). The CDR3 totals 13 residues. The ends were cut back, 6 bases at V and 6 bases at J, with 12 bases in the middle. The germline CDR1 and CDR2 sequences are MNHEY and SVGAGI.

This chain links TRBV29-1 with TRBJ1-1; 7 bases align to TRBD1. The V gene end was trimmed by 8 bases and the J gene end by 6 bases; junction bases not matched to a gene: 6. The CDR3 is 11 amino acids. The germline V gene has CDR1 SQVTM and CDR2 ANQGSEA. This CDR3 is CSYRQGPEAFF. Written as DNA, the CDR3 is TGCAGCTACCGACAGGGTCCTGAAGCTTTCTTT. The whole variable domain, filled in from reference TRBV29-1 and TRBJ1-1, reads SAVISQKPSRDICQRGTSLTIQCQVDSQVTMMFWYRQQPGQSLTLIATANQGSEATYESGFVIDKFPISRPNLTFSTLTVSNMSPEDSSIYLCSYRQGPEAFFGQGTRLTVV.

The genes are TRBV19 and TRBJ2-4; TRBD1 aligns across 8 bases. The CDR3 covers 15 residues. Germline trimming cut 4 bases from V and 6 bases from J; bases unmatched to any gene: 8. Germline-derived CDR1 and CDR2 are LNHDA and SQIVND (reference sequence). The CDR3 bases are TGTGCCAGTAGTACCCCGACAGGGGAGATAAACATTCAGTACTTC. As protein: CASSTPTGEINIQYF.